The 26 T cell receptor beta chains below all came from one sample that was sequenced in a study of CD8 T cells in ankylosing spondylitis. Study results and caveats: Characteristic of ankylosing spondylitis blood, it appeared, was a TCR beta motif comprising several highly homologous variants.

TCRdb re-called the 5' RACE reads through MiXCR, storing one row per CDR3 protein. The repertoire includes roughly 450,000 distinct CDR3 sequences, 25% to 30% of them detected once, and over 0.8% sits in the top ten. The antigens of these receptors remain unknown. Sequencing was performed on blood, either unsorted or a sorted T cell fraction (not recorded which). All receptors come from a male donor with ankylosing spondylitis.

The V call is TRBV20-1, the J call TRBJ2-1, with TRBD2 identical over 8 bases. The length of the CDR3 is 17 residues. The germline CDR1 and CDR2 sequences are DFQATT and SNEGSKA (reference sequence). V gave up 7 bases and J gave up 8 bases; unmatched junction bases: 22. The CDR3 DNA is TGCAGTGTTCCTGACCGGGGGGGGCGGATTCGGTTCGATGAGCAGTTCTTC. Translation gives CSVPDRGGRIRFDEQFF.

This clonotype was observed a handful of times. This chain connects TRBV21-1 to TRBJ2-4; the table's D gene call, TRBD1, was not cross checked with the DNA. TRBV21-1 is assigned pseudogene status. The CDR3 contains 20 residues. The CDR3 nucleotides are TGTGCCAGCAGCAAGGACCTCCGGGACAGGGGGCTAGTAGCCAAAAACATTCAGTACTTC. Encoded protein: CASSKDLRDRGLVAKNIQYF.

This clonotype was seen a handful of times. V and J are TRBV12-3 or TRBV12-4 and TRBJ2-1; possibly TRBD1 for D (6 bases). V was cut by 3 bases and J by 10 bases, with 13 bases left in between. This CDR3 is 13 amino acids long. DNA for the CDR3: TGTGCCAGCAGTTTTTTCAGGGGAAGGGAGCAGTTCTTC. Its protein product is CASSFFRGREQFF.

This clonotype was detected many times. The junction departs from the called germline gene at one end, perhaps through a read error. The rearrangement joins TRBV24-1 to TRBJ2-1; D is unclear. The germline V gene has CDR1 KGHDR and CDR2 SFDVKD. This CDR3 is built from 12 residues. CDR3 in amino acids: CATSDPRNQQFF. CDR3 coding DNA: TGTGCCACCAGTGATCCCCGCAATCAGCAGTTCTTC.

The V gene is TRBV29-1, the J gene TRBJ2-3, with 9 bases identical to TRBD2. CDR3 size: 15 residues. Unmatched junction bases numbered 7, after V lost 3 bases and J lost 3 bases. Germline lookup yields CDR1 SQVTM and CDR2 ANQGSEA. For the CDR3, the DNA is TGCAGCGTTGACGGGGCGGGAGGGCCGACAGATACGCAGTATTTT. It specifies CSVDGAGGPTDTQYF.

This clonotype has just a few counts. The rearrangement links TRBV5-1 to TRBJ1-1; D unclear. There are 14 residues in the CDR3. Germline V CDR1 and CDR2: SGHRS, YFSETQ. V was shortened by 1 base and J by 0 bases, with 7 bases between the two germline ends. The CDR3 loop is CASSLQLLNTEAFF. The CDR3 DNA is TGCGCCAGCAGCTTGCAGTTATTGAACACTGAAGCTTTCTTT.

The chain uses TRBV27 and TRBJ2-5, with D possibly TRBD1 on 6 matching bases. V lost 2 bases, J lost 3 bases, and 10 bases lay in between. From germline, CDR1 is MNHEY and CDR2 SMNVEV (reference sequence). CDR3 length: 14 amino acids. CDR3 residues: CASSLRGSEETQYF. For the CDR3, the DNA is TGTGCCAGCAGTTTAAGGGGGAGTGAAGAGACCCAGTACTTC.

This clonotype was counted only a few times. The J gene is TRBJ1-5, the V gene TRBV20-1; 9 bases fit TRBD1. V shed 0 bases and J 7 bases; nucleotides not matched to a gene: 4. The length of the CDR3 is 14 residues. Looked up from germline, CDR1 is DFQATT and CDR2 is SNEGSKA (reference sequence). The CDR3 region has the DNA TGCAGTGCTAGAGATCCGGACAGGGGCCAGCCCCAGCATTTT. Its protein is CSARDPDRGQPQHF.

This clonotype was seen at least ten times. The chain recombines TRBV4-1 with TRBJ2-4, with TRBD2 matching 14 bases. The length of the CDR3 is 20 residues. Trimming at V came to 4 bases and at J to 0 bases, leaving 11 bases not matched to a gene. Germline V gives CDR1 MGHRA, CDR2 YSYEKL. In DNA, the CDR3 is TGCGCCAGCAGCCGAAACAGGGGACTAGCGGGAGAACTAGCCAAAAACATTCAGTACTTC. This sequence encodes CASSRNRGLAGELAKNIQYF.

In its sample, this clonotype was seen a few times. The V call is TRBV20-1, the J call TRBJ2-7; TRBD2 matches 8 bases. CDR1 and CDR2 (germline): DFQATT, SNEGSKA (reference sequence). This CDR3 region has 15 residues. V was clipped by 5 bases and J by 1 base; unmatched bases: 10. The CDR3 DNA sequence: TGCAGTGCTTCCCCCTCTAGCGGGCCTTCCTACGAGCAGTACTTC. It is translated as CSASPSSGPSYEQYF.

The CDR3: CASSPGTSTYEQYV. For the CDR3, the DNA is TGTGCCAGCTCACCGGGGACTTCTACCTACGAGCAGTACGTC. This rearrangement joins TRBV18 to TRBJ2-7; a weak D match, TRBD2 (6 bases). Germline values: CDR1 KGHSH, CDR2 LQKENI. CDR3 length: 14 residues. V lost 3 bases, J lost 2 bases, and 11 bases lay in between.

The rearrangement joins TRBV5-6 to TRBJ2-7, with 8 positions matching TRBD1. The CDR3 has 14 residues. The germline gives CDR1 SGHDT, CDR2 YYEEEE. With V trimmed by 3 bases and J by 2 bases, 4 bases remained unmatched. The CDR3 here is CASSYPTGAYEQYF. DNA for the CDR3: TGTGCCAGCAGCTACCCGACAGGGGCCTACGAGCAGTACTTC.

The chain links TRBV2 to TRBJ2-7, with TRBD2 matching over 11 bases. CDR1 is SNHLY, CDR2 FYNNEI, per germline. V lost 7 bases, J lost 1 base, and 6 bases stayed unmatched. The CDR3 contains 15 residues. The chain's CDR3 is CASNIAGGPSYEQYF. The CDR3 DNA reads as TGTGCCAGCAATATAGCGGGAGGGCCATCCTACGAGCAGTACTTC.

This clonotype was seen a few times. V is TRBV7-9 and J is TRBJ2-1, with 10 bases lining up with TRBD2. Germline V gives CDR1 SEHNR, CDR2 FQNEAQ (reference sequence). V shed 7 bases and J 13 bases; nucleotides not matched to a gene: 10. This CDR3 contains 13 residues. The CDR3, as DNA: TGTGCCAGCACCCTACTAGCGGGAAAGGGTCAGTTCTTC. Translation gives CASTLLAGKGQFF.

This chain uses TRBV18 with TRBJ2-7; TRBD1 matches at 9 bases. V was clipped by 5 bases and J by 6 bases; unmatched bases: 11. Germline assignment: CDR1 KGHSH and CDR2 LQKENI. This CDR3 region has 15 residues. CDR3: CASSSSGQGASEQYV. CDR3 bases: TGTGCCAGCTCATCCTCGGGACAGGGTGCAAGCGAGCAGTACGTC.

CDR3 amino acids: CAIGGSAYNEQFF. DNA of the CDR3: TGTGCCATCGGGGGCTCGGCCTACAATGAGCAGTTCTTC. The chain employs TRBV10-3 and TRBJ2-1, with TRBD1 as a possible D gene (6 bases). The CDR3 totals 13 residues. Trimming cost V 8 bases and J 2 bases, with 10 bases left between them. CDR1 and CDR2 from the germline V gene are ENHRY and SYGVKD.

V gene TRBV20-1 combines with J gene TRBJ1-5, with TRBD1 matching over 7 bases. This CDR3 has 15 residues. After removal of 1 base from V and 4 bases from J, the junction contained 7 bases not matched to a gene. CDR1 is DFQATT, CDR2 SNEGSKA, per germline (reference sequence). CDR3 nucleotide sequence: TGCAGTGCTAGAGGAGGAAGGGGGCGTAATCAGCCCCAGCATTTT. It codes for CSARGGRGRNQPQHF.

J is TRBJ1-1 and V is TRBV12-3 or TRBV12-4; D is perhaps TRBD1 (6 bases). V lost 4 bases, J lost 6 bases, and 12 bases lay in between. This CDR3 has 13 amino acids. Written as DNA, the CDR3 is TGTGCCAGCAGTTGGGACAAATATTCTGAAGCTTTCTTT. This translates into CASSWDKYSEAFF.

This clonotype was seen more than once but under ten times. The V gene is TRBV10-3, the J gene TRBJ2-1; 13 bases agree with TRBD2. The junction had 11 bases not matched to a gene; V was cut back by 0 bases and J by 3 bases. This CDR3 comprises 20 residues. Germline V lookup: CDR1 ENHRY, CDR2 SYGVKD. CDR3 in amino acids: CAISESETSGRPELYNEQFF. The DNA of the CDR3 is TGTGCCATCAGTGAGTCAGAGACTAGCGGGAGGCCGGAACTCTACAATGAGCAGTTCTTC.

This clonotype was counted only a few times. The V call is TRBV12-3 or TRBV12-4, the J call TRBJ1-1; a weak D match, TRBD1 (5 bases). Trimming removed 7 bases at V and 0 bases at J, with 12 bases between. CDR3 length equals 14 residues. CDR3 DNA: TGTGCCAGCACCCGGACACCTATGAACACTGAAGCTTTCTTT. Encoded protein: CASTRTPMNTEAFF.

The V and J genes are TRBV20-1 and TRBJ1-5; TRBD1 matches at 7 bases. The V segment lost 3 bases and the J segment 3 bases; nucleotides outside the gene matches: 5. Germline V lookup: CDR1 DFQATT, CDR2 SNEGSKA (reference sequence). The CDR3 loop spans 14 amino acids. In DNA form, the CDR3 reads TGCAGTGCTAGGACAGGGTGGGACAATCAGCCCCAGCATTTT. Translated, it gives CSARTGWDNQPQHF.

This clonotype has more than one count but fewer than ten. V gene TRBV5-1 combines with J gene TRBJ2-5, with D perhaps assigned TRBD1 or TRBD2 (5 bases each). V shed 4 bases and J shed 1 base, with 14 bases lying between them. Germline V CDR1 and CDR2: SGHRS, YFSETQ. This CDR3 has 15 residues. The CDR3 nucleotides read TGCGCCAGCAGCCCCCCGGGACCTGCCCAAGAGACCCAGTACTTC. Its translation: CASSPPGPAQETQYF. Using reference TRBV5-1 and TRBJ2-5 for the parts outside the CDR3, the full variable domain is KAGVTQTPRYLIKTRGQQVTLSCSPISGHRSVSWYQQTPGQGLQFLFEYFSETQRNKGNFPGRFSGRQFSNSRSEMNVSTLELGDSALYLCASSPPGPAQETQYFGPGTRLLVL.

This clonotype was counted a few times. V usage is TRBV7-2 and J usage is TRBJ2-1, with 7 bases aligning to TRBD2. The V gene's germline CDR1 is SGHTA and CDR2 FQGNSA. The J segment lost 9 bases and the V segment lost 1 base, leaving 3 bases of the junction unmatched. The CDR3 is 13 amino acids. CDR3 sequence reads: CASSLDGGGEQFF. The CDR3 DNA reads as TGTGCCAGCAGCTTAGACGGCGGGGGTGAGCAGTTCTTC.

Concerning this clonotype: At one boundary the junction diverges from the germline segment, which might be a read error. The J gene is TRBJ2-7, the V gene TRBV5-1; 10 bases align to TRBD1. Germline V gene data show CDR1 as SGHRS and CDR2 as YFSETQ. The CDR3 contains 15 residues. The CDR3 here is CASSLGQGHPYEQYF. In DNA, the CDR3 is TGCGCCAGCAGTTTGGGACAGGGGCATCCCTACGAGCAGTACTTC.

Only a few counts were recorded for this clonotype. The chain couples TRBV7-9 to TRBJ2-1, with D unresolved. V lost 5 bases and J lost 8, with 16 bases in between. CDR1 is SEHNR, CDR2 FQNEAQ, per germline (reference sequence). The CDR3 totals 14 residues. CDR3 loop: CASSPEALLDEQFF. The CDR3 DNA reads as TGTGCCAGCAGCCCAGAGGCTTTACTGGATGAGCAGTTCTTC.

This clonotype was counted a few times. The chain combines TRBV27 with TRBJ2-1; D unresolved. Trimming took 6 bases from V and 0 from J, leaving 15 bases between them. From germline, CDR1 is MNHEY and CDR2 SMNVEV (reference sequence). The CDR3 has 16 residues. For the CDR3, the DNA is TGTGCCAGCAGCCTTTTACTCGCTCGCTCCTACAATGAGCAGTTCTTC. It yields the protein CASSLLLARSYNEQFF.